Sequencing of this T cell receptor beta chain was carried out in a study of blood T cell repertoires in COVID-19. Study background: Material from acute and convalescent COVID-19 was sourced from the United States, Italy and Spain. The analysed material was cDNA or gDNA that came from T cells, B-cell-depleted T cells, or PBMCs.

In the authors' methods: Using reference gene primer amplification, nucleated cell counts were estimated. Sequencing used immunoSEQ multiplex PCR; TCRdb keeps in-frame clones, though not all of them. The D gene and trimming were derived from the DNA, and the V and J assignments and clone size from that table. The repertoire has 220,000 or so clones, around 81% of them found once; the top ten carry 5.5%. With V trimmed by 4 bases and J by 6 bases, 6 bases remained unmatched. The CDR3 runs 14 residues. Germline V gene lookup returns CDR1 SGHRS and CDR2 YFSETQ. The sample taken for sequencing was peripheral blood. The source is a woman in her seventies with acute or convalescent COVID-19. The chain has TRBV5-1 and TRBJ2-3; 9 positions agree with TRBD1. CDR3 DNA sequence: TGCGCCAGCAGCCTGGACAGGGGTGGCGATACGCAGTATTTT. Translating it yields CASSLDRGGDTQYF.